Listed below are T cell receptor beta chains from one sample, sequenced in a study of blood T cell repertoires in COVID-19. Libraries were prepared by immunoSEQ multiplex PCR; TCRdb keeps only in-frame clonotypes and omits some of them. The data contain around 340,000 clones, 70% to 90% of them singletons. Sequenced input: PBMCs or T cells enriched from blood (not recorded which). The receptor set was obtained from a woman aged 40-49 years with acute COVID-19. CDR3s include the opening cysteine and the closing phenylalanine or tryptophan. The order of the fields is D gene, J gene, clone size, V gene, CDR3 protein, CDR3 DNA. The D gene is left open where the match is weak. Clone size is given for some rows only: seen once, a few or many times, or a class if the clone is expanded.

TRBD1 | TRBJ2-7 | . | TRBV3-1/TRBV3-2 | CASKRGQGDYEQYF | TGTGCCAGCAAAAGGGGACAGGGAGACTACGAGCAGTACTTC
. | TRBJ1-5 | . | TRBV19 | CASSTWEGQYSNQPQHF | TGTGCCAGTAGTACCTGGGAGGGCCAATATAGCAATCAGCCCCAGCATTTT
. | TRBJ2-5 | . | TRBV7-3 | CASSLERGGAQYF | TGTGCCAGCAGCCTGGAGAGAGGGGGGGCCCAGTACTTC
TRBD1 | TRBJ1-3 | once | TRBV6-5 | CASRDRASRAIYF | TGTGCCAGCAGGGACAGGGCTAGTCGGGCCATATATTTT
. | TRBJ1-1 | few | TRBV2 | CASTGLSPNTEAFF | TGTGCCAGCACGGGTTTGAGCCCGAACACTGAAGCTTTCTTT
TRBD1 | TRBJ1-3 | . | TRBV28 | CASTKGALRYSSSGNTIYF | TGTGCCAGCACCAAGGGGGCTCTCAGGTACTCCTCCTCTGGAAACACCATATATTTT
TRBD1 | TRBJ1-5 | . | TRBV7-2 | CASSWDSQGWKPQHF | TGTGCCAGCAGTTGGGACAGTCAGGGATGGAAGCCCCAGCATTTT
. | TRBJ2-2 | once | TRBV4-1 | CASSQEAGIAGELFF | TGCGCCAGCAGCCAAGAGGCGGGTATAGCCGGGGAGCTGTTTTTT
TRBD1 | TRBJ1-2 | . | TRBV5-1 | CASSSQTGVNYGYTF | TGCGCCAGCAGCTCACAGACAGGGGTTAACTATGGCTACACCTTC
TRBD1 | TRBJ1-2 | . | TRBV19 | CASSKSETGGVYGYTF | TGTGCCAGTAGTAAGTCGGAGACAGGGGGTGTTTATGGCTACACCTTC
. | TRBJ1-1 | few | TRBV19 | CASSARVDTEAFF | TGTGCCAGCTCGGCCAGGGTCGACACTGAAGCTTTCTTT
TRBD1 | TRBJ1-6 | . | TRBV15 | CATSRGRQGAHNSPLHF | TGTGCCACCAGCAGAGGTCGTCAGGGGGCGCATAATTCACCCCTCCACTTT
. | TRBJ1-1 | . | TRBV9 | CASSVTTGGTEAFF | TGTGCCAGCAGCGTGACGACTGGGGGGACTGAAGCTTTCTTT
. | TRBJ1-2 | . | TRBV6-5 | CASKRDSNYGYTF | TGTGCCAGCAAGAGGGACTCGAACTATGGCTACACCTTC
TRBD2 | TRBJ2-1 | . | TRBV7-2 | CASSPGLAGGNEQFF | TGTGCCAGCAGCCCCGGACTAGCGGGGGGCAATGAGCAGTTCTTC
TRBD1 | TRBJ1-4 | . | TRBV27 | CASRPSWDRGDEKLFF | TGTGCCAGCAGACCTAGCTGGGACAGGGGTGATGAAAAACTGTTTTTT
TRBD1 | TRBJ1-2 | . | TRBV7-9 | CASSLVAVGGHYGYTF | TGTGCCAGCAGCTTAGTGGCAGTAGGGGGCCACTATGGCTACACCTTC
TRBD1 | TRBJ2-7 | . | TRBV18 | CASSPSTGGTYEQYF | TGTGCCAGCTCACCCTCCACAGGGGGGACTTACGAGCAGTACTTC
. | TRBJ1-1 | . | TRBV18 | CASSPLPSGTEAFF | TGTGCCAGCTCACCCCTCCCGAGCGGCACTGAAGCTTTCTTT
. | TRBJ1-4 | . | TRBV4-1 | CASSQSTNEKLFF | TGCGCCAGCAGCCAGAGTACTAATGAAAAACTGTTTTTT
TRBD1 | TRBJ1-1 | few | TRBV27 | CASSPTGQGGRAFF | TGTGCCAGCAGTCCTACGGGACAGGGGGGTCGAGCTTTCTTT
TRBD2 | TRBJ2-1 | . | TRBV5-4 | CASSSKGTSGSYNEQFF | TGTGCCAGCAGCTCGAAAGGGACTAGCGGCTCCTACAATGAGCAGTTCTTC
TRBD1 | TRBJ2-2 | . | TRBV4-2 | CASSQGGTGNTGELFF | TGTGCCAGCAGCCAAGGAGGGACAGGAAACACCGGGGAGCTGTTTTTT
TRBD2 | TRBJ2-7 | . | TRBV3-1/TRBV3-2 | CASSPVGGSSYEQYF | TGTGCCAGCAGCCCAGTTGGCGGGAGCTCCTACGAGCAGTACTTC
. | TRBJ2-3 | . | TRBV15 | CATSNEVKTGYTDTQYF | TGTGCCACCAGCAATGAAGTAAAGACTGGATACACAGATACGCAGTATTTT
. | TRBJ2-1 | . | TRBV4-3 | CASSQEHRGPKFF | TGCGCCAGCAGCCAAGAGCATAGAGGGCCGAAGTTCTTC
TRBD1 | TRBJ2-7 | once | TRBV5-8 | CASSLTDREKYF | TGTGCCAGCAGCTTAACGGACAGGGAGAAATACTTC
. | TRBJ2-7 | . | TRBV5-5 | CASSFRVSLVNPYEQYF | TGTGCCAGCAGCTTCCGTGTATCTCTAGTAAATCCCTACGAGCAGTACTTC
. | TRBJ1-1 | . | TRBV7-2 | CASRSREGDTEAFF | TGTGCCAGCAGGTCGAGGGAGGGGGACACTGAAGCTTTCTTT
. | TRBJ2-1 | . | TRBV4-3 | CASSQDRVGIGSSYNEQFF | TGCGCCAGCAGCCAAGATCGGGTCGGTATCGGAAGCTCCTACAATGAGCAGTTCTTC
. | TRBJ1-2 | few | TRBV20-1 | CSASDLNYGYTF | TGCAGTGCTAGTGACCTTAACTATGGCTACACCTTC
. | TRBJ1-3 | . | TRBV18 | CASSPIGGGNTIYF | TGTGCCAGCTCACCAATAGGGGGAGGAAACACCATATATTTT
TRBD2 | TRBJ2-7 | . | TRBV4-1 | CASSLTSYRPGLITYEQYF | TGCGCCAGCAGCCTAACGAGCTACAGACCGGGACTAATTACCTACGAGCAGTACTTC
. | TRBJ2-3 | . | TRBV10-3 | CAISEFGGRGGSTDTQYF | TGTGCCATCAGTGAGTTCGGAGGGCGGGGAGGTAGCACAGATACGCAGTATTTT
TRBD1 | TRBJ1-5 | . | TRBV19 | CASTGTGGVQPQHF | TGTGCCAGTACGGGGACAGGGGGCGTTCAGCCCCAGCATTTT
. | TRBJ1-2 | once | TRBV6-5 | CASSFTANYGYTF | TGTGCCAGCAGTTTTACAGCCAACTATGGCTACACCTTC
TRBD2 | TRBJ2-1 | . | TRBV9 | CASSVQTSGRFNEQFF | TGTGCCAGCAGCGTTCAGACTAGCGGGAGGTTCAATGAGCAGTTCTTC
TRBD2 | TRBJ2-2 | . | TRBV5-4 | CASSLEFGLAENTGELFF | TGTGCCAGCAGCTTGGAATTCGGACTAGCCGAGAACACCGGGGAGCTGTTTTTT
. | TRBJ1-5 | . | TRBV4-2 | CASSYQEREAQHF | TGTGCCAGCAGCTACCAAGAACGAGAGGCCCAGCATTTT
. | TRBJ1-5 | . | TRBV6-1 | CASSEKRNQPQHF | TGTGCCAGCAGTGAAAAGCGTAATCAGCCCCAGCATTTT
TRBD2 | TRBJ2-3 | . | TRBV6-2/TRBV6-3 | CASSHGSGGLQKQDTQYF | TGTGCCAGCAGTCACGGTAGCGGGGGGTTACAAAAGCAGGATACGCAGTATTTT
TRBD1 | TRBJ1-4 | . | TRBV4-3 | CASSPTGGGFATNEKLFF | TGCGCCAGCAGCCCCACAGGGGGGGGGTTTGCAACTAATGAAAAACTGTTTTTT
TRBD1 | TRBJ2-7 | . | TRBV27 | CASSLWGQGGEQYF | TGTGCCAGCAGTTTATGGGGACAGGGGGGCGAGCAGTACTTC
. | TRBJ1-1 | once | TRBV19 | CASRTQGNTEAFF | TGTGCCAGTAGAACTCAGGGGAATACTGAAGCTTTCTTT
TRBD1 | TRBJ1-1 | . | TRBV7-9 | CASSSGQGASDTEAFF | TGTGCCAGCAGCTCGGGACAGGGGGCTTCGGACACTGAAGCTTTCTTT
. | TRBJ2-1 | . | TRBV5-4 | CASSLSGARDEQFF | TGTGCCAGCAGCTTGTCAGGGGCGCGGGATGAGCAGTTCTTC
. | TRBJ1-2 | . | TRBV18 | CASSAERFLPYGYTF | TGTGCCAGCTCAGCGGAGAGGTTCTTACCCTATGGCTACACCTTC
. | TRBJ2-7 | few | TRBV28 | CASGTRGEQYF | TGTGCCAGCGGGACCAGGGGCGAGCAGTACTTC
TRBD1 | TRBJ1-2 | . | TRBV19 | CASSYSGTATNYGYTF | TGTGCCAGTAGCTACTCCGGGACAGCGACGAACTATGGCTACACCTTC
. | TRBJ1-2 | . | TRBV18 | CASSPVGMENYGYTF | TGTGCCAGCTCACCAGTAGGTATGGAGAACTATGGCTACACCTTC
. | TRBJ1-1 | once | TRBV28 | CATTGWSVQAFF | TGTGCCACCACAGGGTGGTCTGTTCAAGCTTTCTTT
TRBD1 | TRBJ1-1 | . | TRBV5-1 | CASSPGQVYGTEAFF | TGCGCCAGCAGCCCGGGACAGGTATATGGCACTGAAGCTTTCTTT
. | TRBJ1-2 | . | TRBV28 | CASQMRGPYGYTF | TGTGCCAGCCAAATGCGGGGTCCCTATGGCTACACCTTC